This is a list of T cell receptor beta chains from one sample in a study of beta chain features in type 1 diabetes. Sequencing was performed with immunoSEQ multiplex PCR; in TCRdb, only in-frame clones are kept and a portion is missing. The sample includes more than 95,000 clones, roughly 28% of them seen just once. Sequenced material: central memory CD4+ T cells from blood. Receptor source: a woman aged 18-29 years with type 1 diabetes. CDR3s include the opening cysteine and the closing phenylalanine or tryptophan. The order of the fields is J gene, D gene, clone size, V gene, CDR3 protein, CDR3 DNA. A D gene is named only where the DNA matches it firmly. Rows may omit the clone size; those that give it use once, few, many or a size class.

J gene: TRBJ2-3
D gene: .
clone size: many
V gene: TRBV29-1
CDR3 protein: CSVAMGSRGDTQYF
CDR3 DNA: TGCAGCGTTGCTATGGGCTCAAGGGGAGATACGCAGTATTTT

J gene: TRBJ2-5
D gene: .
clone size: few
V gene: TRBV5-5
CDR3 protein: CASSLGRDSTHAQETQYF
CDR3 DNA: TGTGCCAGCAGCTTGGGTAGGGACTCCACTCACGCCCAAGAGACCCAGTACTTC

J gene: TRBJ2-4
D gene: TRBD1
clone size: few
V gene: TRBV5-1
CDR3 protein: CASSPGTEKNIQYF
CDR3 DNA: TGCGCCAGCAGCCCGGGGACAGAGAAAAACATTCAGTACTTC

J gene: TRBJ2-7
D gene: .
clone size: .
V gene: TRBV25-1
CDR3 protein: CASSESGRYEQYF
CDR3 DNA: TGTGCCAGCAGTGAATCGGGTAGATACGAGCAGTACTTC

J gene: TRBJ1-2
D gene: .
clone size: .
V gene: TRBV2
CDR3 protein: CASRQGPNYGYTF
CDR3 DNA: TGTGCCAGCAGACAGGGACCTAACTATGGCTACACCTTC

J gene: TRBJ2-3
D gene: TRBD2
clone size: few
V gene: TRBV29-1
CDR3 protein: CSVVWTSGKGTDTQYF
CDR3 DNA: TGCAGCGTTGTTTGGACTAGCGGGAAGGGTACAGATACGCAGTATTTT

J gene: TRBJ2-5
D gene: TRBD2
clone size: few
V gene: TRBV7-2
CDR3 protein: CASQLSRIAGVGETQYF
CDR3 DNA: TGTGCCAGCCAGCTTAGCCGGATAGCGGGAGTCGGGGAGACCCAGTACTTC

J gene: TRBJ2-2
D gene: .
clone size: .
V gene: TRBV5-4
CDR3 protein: CASSLSGGELFF
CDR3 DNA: TGTGCCAGCAGCTTATCAGGGGGGGAGCTGTTTTTT

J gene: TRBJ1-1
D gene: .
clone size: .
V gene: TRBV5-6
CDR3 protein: CASSTRQPANTEAFF
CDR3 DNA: TGTGCCAGCAGCACCCGACAGCCAGCGAACACTGAAGCTTTCTTT

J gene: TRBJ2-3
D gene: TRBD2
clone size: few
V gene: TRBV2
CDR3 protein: CASRRLAGSATDTQYF
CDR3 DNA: TGTGCCAGCAGAAGACTAGCGGGAAGCGCAACAGATACGCAGTATTTT

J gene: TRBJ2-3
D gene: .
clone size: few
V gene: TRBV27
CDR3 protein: CASSLGQTYTDTQYF
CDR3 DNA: TGTGCCAGCAGTTTAGGGCAAACCTACACAGATACGCAGTATTTT

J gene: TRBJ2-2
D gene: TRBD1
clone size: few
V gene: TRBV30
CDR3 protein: CAWSTGTGSTGELFF
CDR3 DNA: TGTGCCTGGTCGACCGGGACAGGGAGCACCGGGGAGCTGTTTTTT

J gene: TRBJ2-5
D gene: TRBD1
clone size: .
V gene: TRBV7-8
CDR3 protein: CASSLETGDTETQYF
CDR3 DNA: TGTGCCAGCAGCTTAGAGACAGGGGATACAGAGACCCAGTACTTC

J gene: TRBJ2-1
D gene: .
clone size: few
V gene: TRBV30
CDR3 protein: CAWSVELGEQFF
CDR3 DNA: TGTGCCTGGAGTGTAGAGCTAGGTGAGCAGTTCTTC

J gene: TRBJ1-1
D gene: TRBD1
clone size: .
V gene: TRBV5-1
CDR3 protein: CASSLNPGQDGIEAFF
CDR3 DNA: TGCGCCAGCAGCCTTAACCCCGGACAGGACGGCATTGAAGCCTTCTTT

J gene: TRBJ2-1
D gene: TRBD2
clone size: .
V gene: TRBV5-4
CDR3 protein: CASSLVSGGRFYNEQFF
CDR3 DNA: TGTGCCAGCAGCTTGGTAAGCGGGGGGCGGTTCTACAATGAGCAGTTCTTC

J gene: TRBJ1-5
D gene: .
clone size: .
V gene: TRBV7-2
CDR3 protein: CASSLRFQGGNQPQHF
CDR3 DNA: TGTGCCAGCAGCTTAAGGTTCCAGGGCGGCAATCAGCCCCAGCATTTT

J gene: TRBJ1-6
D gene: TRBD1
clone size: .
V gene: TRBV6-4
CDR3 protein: CASSDGTGNNSPLHF
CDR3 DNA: TGTGCCAGCAGTGACGGGACAGGGAATAATTCACCCCTCCACTTT

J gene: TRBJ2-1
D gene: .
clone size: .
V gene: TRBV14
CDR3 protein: CASSQVQYSYNEQFF
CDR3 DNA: TGTGCCAGCAGCCAAGTCCAGTACTCCTACAATGAGCAGTTCTTC

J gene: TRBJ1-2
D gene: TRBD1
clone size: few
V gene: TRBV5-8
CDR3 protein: CASSFSQQGVLNGYTF
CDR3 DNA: TGTGCCAGCAGCTTCTCTCAACAGGGGGTGCTTAATGGCTACACCTTC

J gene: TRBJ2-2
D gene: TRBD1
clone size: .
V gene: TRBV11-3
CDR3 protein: CASSSGTGVNTGELFF
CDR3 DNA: TGTGCCAGCAGCTCAGGGACAGGGGTGAACACCGGGGAGCTGTTTTTT

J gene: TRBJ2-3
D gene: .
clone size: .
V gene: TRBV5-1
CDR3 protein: CASSFQPSLSTDTQYF
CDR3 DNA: TGCGCCAGCAGCTTCCAGCCCTCACTATCCACAGATACGCAGTATTTT

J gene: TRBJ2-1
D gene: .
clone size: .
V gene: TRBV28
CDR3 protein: CASSIGGNEQFF
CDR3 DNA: TGTGCCAGCAGTATAGGGGGCAATGAGCAGTTCTTC

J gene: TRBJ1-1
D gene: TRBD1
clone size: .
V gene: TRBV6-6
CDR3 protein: CASSFRQGGTEAFF
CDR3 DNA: TGTGCCAGCAGTTTTCGGCAGGGGGGCACTGAAGCTTTCTTT

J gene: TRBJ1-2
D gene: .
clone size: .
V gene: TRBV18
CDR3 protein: CASSPRDLRHYGYTF
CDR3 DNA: TGTGCCAGCTCACCAAGGGACTTGAGGCACTATGGCTACACCTTC

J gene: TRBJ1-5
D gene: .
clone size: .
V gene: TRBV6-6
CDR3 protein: CASSFRGPQHF
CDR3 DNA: TGTGCCAGCAGTTTCCGGGGGCCCCAGCATTTT

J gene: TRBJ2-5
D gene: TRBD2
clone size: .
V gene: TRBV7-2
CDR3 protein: CASSVGLAEETQYF
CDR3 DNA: TGTGCCAGCAGCGTGGGACTAGCGGAAGAGACCCAGTACTTC

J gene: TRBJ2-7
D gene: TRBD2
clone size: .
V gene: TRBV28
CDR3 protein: CASSPGGGNEQYF
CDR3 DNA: TGTGCCAGCAGTCCCGGGGGAGGGAACGAGCAGTACTTC

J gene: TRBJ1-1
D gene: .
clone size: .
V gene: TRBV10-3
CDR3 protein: CAISDMSRDTEAFF
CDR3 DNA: TGTGCTATCAGTGATATGAGTCGAGACACTGAAGCTTTCTTT

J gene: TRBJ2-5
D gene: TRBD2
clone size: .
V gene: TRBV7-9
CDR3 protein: CASSLFLAEETQYF
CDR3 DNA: TGTGCCAGCAGCTTATTCCTAGCGGAAGAGACCCAGTACTTC

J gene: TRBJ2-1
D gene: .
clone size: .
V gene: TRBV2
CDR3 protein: CASSEEGRGFSYNEQFF
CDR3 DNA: TGTGCCAGCAGTGAAGAGGGCAGGGGCTTCTCCTACAATGAGCAGTTCTTC

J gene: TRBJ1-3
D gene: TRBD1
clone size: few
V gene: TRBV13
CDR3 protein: CASSWSTTGAGNTIYF
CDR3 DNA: TGTGCCAGCAGCTGGTCGACGACAGGGGCTGGAAACACCATATATTTT

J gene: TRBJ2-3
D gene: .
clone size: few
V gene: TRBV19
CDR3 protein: CASNAGWGTDTQYF
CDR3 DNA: TGTGCCAGTAACGCGGGCTGGGGCACAGATACGCAGTATTTT

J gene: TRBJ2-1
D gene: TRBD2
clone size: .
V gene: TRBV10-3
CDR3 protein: CAIRAGLAGNFNEQFF
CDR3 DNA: TGTGCCATCAGGGCTGGACTAGCGGGAAACTTCAACGAGCAGTTCTTC

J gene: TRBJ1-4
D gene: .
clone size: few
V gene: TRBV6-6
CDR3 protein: CASSVQGSGEKLFF
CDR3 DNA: TGTGCCAGCAGTGTACAGGGAAGCGGTGAAAAACTGTTTTTT

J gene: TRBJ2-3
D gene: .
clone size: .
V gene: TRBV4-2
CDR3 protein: CASSQPSTDTQYF
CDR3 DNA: TGTGCCAGCAGCCAACCTAGCACAGATACGCAGTATTTT

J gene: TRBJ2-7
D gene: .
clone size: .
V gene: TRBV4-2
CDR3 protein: CASSQGSLGVAYEQYF
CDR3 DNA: TGTGCCAGCAGCCAAGGGAGTCTAGGGGTAGCCTACGAGCAGTACTTC

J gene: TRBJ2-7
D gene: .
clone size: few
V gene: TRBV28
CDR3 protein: CASTPSSGTYEQYF
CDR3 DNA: TGTGCCAGCACCCCCTCCAGCGGAACCTACGAGCAGTACTTC

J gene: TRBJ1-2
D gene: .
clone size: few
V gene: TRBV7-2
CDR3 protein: CASSLGSGLVGYTF
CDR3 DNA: TGTGCCAGCAGCTTAGGTTCAGGGTTAGTTGGCTACACCTTC

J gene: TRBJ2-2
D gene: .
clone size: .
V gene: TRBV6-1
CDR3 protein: CASSVSGDPGELFF
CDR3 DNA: TGTGCCAGCAGTGTTTCAGGGGATCCCGGGGAGCTGTTTTTT

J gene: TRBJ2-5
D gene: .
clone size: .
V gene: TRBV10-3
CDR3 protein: CAISADSTQETQYF
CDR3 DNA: TGTGCCATCAGTGCGGACTCGACTCAAGAGACCCAGTACTTC

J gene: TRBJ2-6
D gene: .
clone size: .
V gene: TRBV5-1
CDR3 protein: CASSRGSGANVLTF
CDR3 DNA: TGCGCCAGCAGCCGGGGCTCTGGGGCCAACGTCCTGACTTTC

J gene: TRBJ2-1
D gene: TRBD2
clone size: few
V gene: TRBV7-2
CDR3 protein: CASSPNSGGNEQFF
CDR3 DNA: TGTGCCAGCAGCCCGAATAGCGGGGGCAATGAGCAGTTCTTC

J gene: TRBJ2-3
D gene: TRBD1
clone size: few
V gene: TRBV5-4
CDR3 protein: CASSFSDRGTDTQYF
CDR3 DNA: TGTGCCAGCAGCTTTTCGGACAGGGGCACAGATACGCAGTATTTT

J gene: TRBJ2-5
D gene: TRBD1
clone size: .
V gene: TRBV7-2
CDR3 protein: CASSLNRGQRETQYF
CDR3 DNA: TGTGCCAGCAGCTTAAACAGGGGGCAGAGGGAGACCCAGTACTTC

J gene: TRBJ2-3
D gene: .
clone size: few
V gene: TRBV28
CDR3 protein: CASSEAAGTDTQYF
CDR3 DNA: TGTGCCAGCAGTGAAGCGGCAGGCACAGATACGCAGTATTTT

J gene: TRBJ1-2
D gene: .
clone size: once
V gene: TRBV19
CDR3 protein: CASSEQFLGYGYTF
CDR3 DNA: TGTGCCAGTAGTGAACAGTTTCTTGGCTATGGCTACACCTTC

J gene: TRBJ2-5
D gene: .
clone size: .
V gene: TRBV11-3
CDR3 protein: CASSSGILETQYF
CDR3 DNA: TGTGCCAGCAGCTCAGGGATTTTAGAGACCCAGTACTTC

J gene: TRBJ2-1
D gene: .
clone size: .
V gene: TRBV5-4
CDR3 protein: CASSLGGSSYNEQFF
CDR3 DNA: TGTGCCAGCAGCTTGGGCGGAAGCTCCTACAATGAGCAGTTCTTC

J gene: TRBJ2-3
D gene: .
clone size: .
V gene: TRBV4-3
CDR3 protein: CASSQESPDTQYF
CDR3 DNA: TGCGCCAGCAGCCAAGAATCTCCAGATACGCAGTATTTT